This passage covers 11 T cell receptor beta chains from one sample sequenced in a study of CD8+ T cells in alopecia areata. TCR sequencing used cDNA made by reverse transcription of extracted RNA. TCRdb's table, derived via immunoSEQ multiplex PCR, lists solely in-frame clones and lacks some. The table has 200,000 to 250,000 clones, about three fifths seen once. Specimen: CD4+ T cells sorted from blood, collected at week 0. Receptors originate from a human donor with alopecia areata.

V gene TRBV5-6 combines with J gene TRBJ2-1; 9 nucleotides align to TRBD1. Unmatched junction bases numbered 9, after V lost 5 bases and J lost 9 bases. The CDR3 consists of 14 residues. In germline, CDR1 is SGHDT, CDR2 YYEEEE. The CDR3 nucleotides read TGTGCCAGCAGGGACCTGGGACAGGGCACTGAGCAGTTCTTC. This gives the protein CASRDLGQGTEQFF.

This clone was counted only a few times. V and J are TRBV30 and TRBJ2-7, with 16 bases that match TRBD2. This CDR3 spans 16 amino acids. The V and J ends lost 4 bases and 0 bases, in that order; junction bases with no gene match: 3. Germline V gene lookup returns CDR1 GTSNPN and CDR2 SVGIG (reference sequence). The CDR3: CAWMGLAGGRSYEQYF. The CDR3 DNA reads TGTGCCTGGATGGGACTAGCGGGGGGGCGCTCCTACGAGCAGTACTTC.

The CDR3 sequence is CASSQAGGGQGRGGYTF. CDR3 bases: TGCGCCAGCAGCCAAGCCGGGGGCGGGCAGGGAAGGGGAGGCTACACCTTC. J is TRBJ1-2 and V is TRBV4-1, with D tentatively TRBD1 (6 bases). The germline gives CDR1 MGHRA, CDR2 YSYEKL. This CDR3 has 17 amino acids. The V end lost 1 base, the J end lost 8 bases, and 23 bases lay between the germline ends.

The chain carries TRBV23-1 and TRBJ2-2; TRBD2 aligns across 8 bases. TRBV23-1 has ORF status, its function being uncertain. After removal of 3 bases from V and 0 bases from J, the junction contained 9 bases not matched to a gene. This CDR3 region has 18 residues. The CDR3 reads CASSHVIPGLANTGELFF. CDR3 nucleotides: TGCGCCAGCAGTCACGTCATACCGGGACTAGCGAACACCGGGGAGCTGTTTTTT.

A few counts support this clone. The rearrangement links TRBV30 to TRBJ2-7; D may correspond to TRBD1 or TRBD2 (5 bases each). The V gene lost 3 bases and the J gene lost 1 base, with 19 bases spanning the gap. The CDR3 has 16 amino acids. The germline CDR1 and CDR2 sequences are GTSNPN and SVGIG (reference sequence). The CDR3 region has the DNA TGTGCCTGGAGCAGAGGGGAGAGTTCAATATCCTACGAGCAGTACTTC. Amino acids: CAWSRGESSISYEQYF. Full variable domain (rest looked up from reference TRBV30 and TRBJ2-7): SQTIHQWPATLVQPVGSPLSLECTVEGTSNPNLYWYRQAAGRGLQLLFYSVGIGQISSEVPQNLSASRPQDRQFILSSKKLLLSDSGFYLCAWSRGESSISYEQYFGPGTRLTVT.

This clone was seen a handful of times. V and J are TRBV29-1 and TRBJ1-2; the match to TRBD1 covers 8 bases. The CDR3 is 14 amino acids. Per the germline V gene, CDR1 is SQVTM and CDR2 is ANQGSEA. J lost 6 bases, V lost 7 bases, and 13 bases had no gene match. Here the CDR3 DNA reads TGCAGCGCAGGACGACAGGGGAAAAGACATGGCTACACCTTC. The encoded protein is CSAGRQGKRHGYTF.

The chain joins TRBV5-6 to TRBJ2-1, with D perhaps TRBD2 (6 bases). The CDR3 totals 11 residues. V was shortened by 0 bases and J by 15 bases, with 10 bases between the two germline ends. CDR1 is SGHDT, CDR2 YYEEEE, per germline. The CDR3 spells CASSLGLVGFF. CDR3 sequence (DNA): TGTGCCAGCAGCTTGGGACTAGTCGGGTTCTTC.

The chain links TRBV7-9 to TRBJ2-5; 7 positions match TRBD1. CDR3 size: 15 residues. Germline trimming cut 5 bases from V and 4 bases from J; bases unmatched to any gene: 10. CDR1 is SEHNR and CDR2 is FQNEAQ in the germline V gene (reference sequence). The CDR3 DNA is TGTGCCAGCAGCACCGGGACAGAGGGGCGAGAGACCCAGTACTTC. This codes for CASSTGTEGRETQYF. The full variable domain, in which reference TRBV7-9 and TRBJ2-5 provide the parts outside the CDR3, is DTGVSQNPRHKITKRGQNVTFRCDPISEHNRLYWYRQTLGQGPEFLTYFQNEAQLEKSRLLSDRFSAERPKGSFSTLEIQRTEQGDSAMYLCASSTGTEGRETQYFGPGTRLLVL.

V is TRBV29-1 and J is TRBJ2-5, with D unclear. The length of the CDR3 is 11 residues. CDR1 and CDR2 (germline): SQVTM, ANQGSEA. V was clipped by 7 bases and J by 6 bases, with 12 bases between them. The CDR3 coding sequence is TGCAGCGCGGGCCCCTCTCAGACCCAGTACTTC. As protein: CSAGPSQTQYF.

V is TRBV4-1 and J is TRBJ2-1; TRBD2 matches 8 bases. Per germline, CDR1 MGHRA and CDR2 YSYEKL. The CDR3 contains 16 residues. The V gene end was trimmed by 3 bases and the J gene end by 4 bases; junction bases not matched to a gene: 8. CDR3 sequence: CASSQGSGVGYNEQFF. The CDR3 DNA reads TGCGCCAGCAGCCAGGGTAGCGGGGTGGGGTACAATGAGCAGTTCTTC.

The rearrangement uses TRBV29-1 and TRBJ2-2, with D possibly TRBD1 on 6 matching bases. The CDR3 has 13 residues. Germline V gene sequence: CDR1 SQVTM, CDR2 ANQGSEA. V was pared by 4 bases and J by 3 bases, with 9 bases between. DNA of the CDR3: TGCAGCGTTGGAGGACAGTACACCGGGGAGCTGTTTTTT. This codes for CSVGGQYTGELFF.